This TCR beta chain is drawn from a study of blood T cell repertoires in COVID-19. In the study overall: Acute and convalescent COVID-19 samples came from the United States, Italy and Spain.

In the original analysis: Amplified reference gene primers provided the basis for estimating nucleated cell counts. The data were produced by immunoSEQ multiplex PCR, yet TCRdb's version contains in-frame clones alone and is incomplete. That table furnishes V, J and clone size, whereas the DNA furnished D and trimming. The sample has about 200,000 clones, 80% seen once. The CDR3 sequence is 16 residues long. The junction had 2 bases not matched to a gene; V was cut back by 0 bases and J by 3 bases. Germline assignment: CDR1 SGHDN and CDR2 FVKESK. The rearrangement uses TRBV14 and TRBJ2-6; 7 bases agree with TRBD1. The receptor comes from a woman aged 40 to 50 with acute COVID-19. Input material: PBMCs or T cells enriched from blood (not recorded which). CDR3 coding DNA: TGTGCCAGCAGCCAAGATTGGACAGGTGGGGCCAACGTCCTGACTTTC. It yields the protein CASSQDWTGGANVLTF.